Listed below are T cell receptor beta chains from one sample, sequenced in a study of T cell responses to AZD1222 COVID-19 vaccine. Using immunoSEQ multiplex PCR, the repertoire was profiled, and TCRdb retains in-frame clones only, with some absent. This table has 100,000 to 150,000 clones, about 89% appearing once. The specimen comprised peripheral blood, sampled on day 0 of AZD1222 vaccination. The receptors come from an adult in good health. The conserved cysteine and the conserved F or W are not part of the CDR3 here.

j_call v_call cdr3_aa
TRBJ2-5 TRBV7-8 ASSPRGSYQETQY
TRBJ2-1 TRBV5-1 ASSAGPRLQVNEQF
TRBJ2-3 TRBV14 ASSRLSGNTQY
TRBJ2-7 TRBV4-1 ASSPSRDRGSEQY
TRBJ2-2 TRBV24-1 ATRRGVTGELF
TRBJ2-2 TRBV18 ASSPLPGTGELF
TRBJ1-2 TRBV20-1 SARGGGTRP
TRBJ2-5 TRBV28 ASRIAGGLETQY
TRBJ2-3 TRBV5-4 ASSLMVGKLLGTDTQY
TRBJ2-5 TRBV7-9 ASSLVGNQETQY
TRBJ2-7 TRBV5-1 ASSLTGTHYEQY
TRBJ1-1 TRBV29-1 SVADRANTEAF
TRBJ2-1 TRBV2 ASGGGATYNEQF
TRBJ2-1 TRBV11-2 ASSRTSGRGYNEQF
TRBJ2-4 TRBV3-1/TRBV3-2 ASSDLGVNIQY
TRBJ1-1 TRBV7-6 ASSFGEGATEAF
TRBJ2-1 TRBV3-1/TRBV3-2 ASSLLSGGSPLNEQF
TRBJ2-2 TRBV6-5 ASSYASGVNTGELF
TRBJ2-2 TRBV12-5 ASGLDRVYTGELF
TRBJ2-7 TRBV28 ASSFFLAGGREQY
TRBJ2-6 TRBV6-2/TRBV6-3 ASSRAGGTTSGANVLT
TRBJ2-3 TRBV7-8 ASSQGLTLGDTQY
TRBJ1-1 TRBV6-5 ASSYGYEAF
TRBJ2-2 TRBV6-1 ASSGHFGQGTGELF
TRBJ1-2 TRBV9 ASRPSGGAYGYT
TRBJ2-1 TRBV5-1 ASSLVGLGRGPSYNEQF
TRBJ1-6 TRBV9 ASSLGEGRNSPLH
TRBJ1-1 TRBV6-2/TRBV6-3 ASSYRANTEAF
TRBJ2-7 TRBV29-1 SVAGTGPYEQY
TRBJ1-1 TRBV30 AWRMWGGNTEAF
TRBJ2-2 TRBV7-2 ASSLWGVNTGELF
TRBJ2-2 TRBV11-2 ASSLLEWRDGELF
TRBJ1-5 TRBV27 ASSLSWGRGEPQH
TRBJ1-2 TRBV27 ASSSTWTGPINYGYT
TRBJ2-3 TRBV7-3 ASSSRPDTQY
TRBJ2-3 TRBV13 ASSPLHASTDTQY
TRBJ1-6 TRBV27 ASSFAGVASPLH
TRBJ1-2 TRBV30 AWTTGQVGSGYT
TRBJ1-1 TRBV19 ASSIVGGLVTEAF
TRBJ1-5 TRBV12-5 ASGPGIILSNQPQH
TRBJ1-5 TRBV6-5 ASRPGVLNQPQH
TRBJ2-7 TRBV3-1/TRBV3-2 ASSHRQGSSEQY
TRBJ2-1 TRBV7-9 ASSILAGADEQF
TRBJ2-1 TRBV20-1 SAGGGNEQF
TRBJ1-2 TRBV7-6 ASSLRAGANYGYT
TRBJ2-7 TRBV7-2 ASSPEAGGPPYYEQY
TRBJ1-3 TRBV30 AWSPTVTGNTIY
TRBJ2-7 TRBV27 ASSLGPPGPYEQY
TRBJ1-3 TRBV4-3 ASSQGNRGRSGNTIY
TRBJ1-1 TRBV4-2 ASSQDRPGQWNAF
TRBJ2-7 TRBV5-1 ASSRDYEQY